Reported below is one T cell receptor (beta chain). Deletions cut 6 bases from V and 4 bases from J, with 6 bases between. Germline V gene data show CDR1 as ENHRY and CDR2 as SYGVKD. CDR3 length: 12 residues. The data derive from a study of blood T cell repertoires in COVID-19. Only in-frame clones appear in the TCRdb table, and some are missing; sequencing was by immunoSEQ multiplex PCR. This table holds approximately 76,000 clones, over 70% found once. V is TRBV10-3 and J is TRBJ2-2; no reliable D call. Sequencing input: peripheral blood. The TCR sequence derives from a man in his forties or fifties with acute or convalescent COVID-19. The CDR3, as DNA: TGTGCCATCAGACCGAGCACCGGGGAGCTGTTTTTT. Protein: CAIRPSTGELFF.